The clone carrying this TCR beta chain appeared many times. The sample comes from a study of Graves' ophthalmopathy and Graves' hyperthyroidism. On the study more broadly: Peripheral blood samples were taken at initial diagnosis, before any treatment.

Clinicians made diagnoses from clinical symptoms, serum thyroxine, TRAb, thyroid ultrasound and orbital computed tomography. From RNA, the CDR3 regions of TCR beta chains were amplified and sequenced. An initial RT-PCR round employing HTBI primers preceded a second-round multiplex PCR. MiXCR, run by TCRdb on the multiplex PCR reads, gives a single entry per CDR3 protein. Of about 220,000 distinct CDR3 sequences listed, 20% to 25% are singletons. The ends were cut back, 6 bases at V and 7 bases at J, with 15 bases in the middle. Germline values: CDR1 MNHNS, CDR2 SASEGT. This CDR3 has 13 residues. Sequencing was carried out using peripheral blood. The chain joins TRBV6-1 to TRBJ2-5; a weak D match, TRBD2 (6 bases). This TCR came from a woman aged 50 to 60 with Graves' ophthalmopathy. Here the CDR3 reads CASSSGSPRTQYF. In DNA, the CDR3 is TGTGCCAGCAGCTCCGGGAGTCCCAGGACCCAGTACTTC.